This T cell receptor beta chain was sequenced for a study of vaccination effects on CD4 cells after COVID-19. About the study: The median interval between the second dose and post-vaccine sampling was 72 days.

The CDR3 loop spans 13 amino acids. Between the trimmed V and J ends, which lost 8 bases and 1 base, there was a span of 14 bases. Germline lookup yields CDR1 GTSNPN and CDR2 SVGIG (reference sequence). Profiled with immunoSEQ multiplex PCR; TCRdb holds only in-frame clones, not every one. The sample carries some 68,000 clones, 81% recorded once. ViraFEST assay sequencing came after antigen-specific CD4+ T cells were expanded with viral peptide pools. Culture lasted about ten days before CD4+ T cell isolation. Either the mRNA-1273 or the BNT162b2 vaccine was given to participants as two doses. With around 10 ug/ml peptides and around 9.9 IU/ml IL-2, fewer than 2.5 million PBMC per well were cultured. Details on this clone: Its antigen is still unknown.

The chain has TRBV30 and TRBJ1-1, with a tentative D call TRBD1 (5 bases). The TCR sequence derives from a human donor who received a COVID-19 vaccine. The sample was CD4+ T cells from PBMCs cultured with HCoV-229E spike peptides, taken after COVID-19 vaccination. CDR3 DNA: TGTGCCAGGGGAGTACAGGCGAACACTGAAGCTTTCTTT. Translating gives CARGVQANTEAFF.